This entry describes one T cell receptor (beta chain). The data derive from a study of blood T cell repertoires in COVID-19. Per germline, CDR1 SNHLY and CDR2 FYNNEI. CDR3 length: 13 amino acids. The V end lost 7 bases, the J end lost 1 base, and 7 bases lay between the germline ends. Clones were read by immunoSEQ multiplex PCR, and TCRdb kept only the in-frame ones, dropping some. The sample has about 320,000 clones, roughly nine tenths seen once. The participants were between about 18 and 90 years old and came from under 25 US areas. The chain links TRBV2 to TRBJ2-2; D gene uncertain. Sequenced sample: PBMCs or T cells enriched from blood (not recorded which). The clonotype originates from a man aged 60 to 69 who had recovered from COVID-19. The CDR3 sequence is CASKSRNTGELFF. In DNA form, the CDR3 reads TGTGCCAGCAAATCCAGGAACACCGGGGAGCTGTTTTTT.